This T cell receptor (beta chain) is drawn from a study of spatial heterogeneity in lung cancer. Background on the study: The cohort: 70 to 75 early-stage, untreated non-small cell lung cancer patients.

Time point denoted: blood at routine non-recurrence follow-up after resection. Whole RNA, which was extracted from tumor, nontumor lung tissue or frozen PBMC, was sequenced without any cell sorting. TCRdb re-analysed the 5' RACE reads in MiXCR, keeping a single row per CDR3 protein. Found here are about 15,000 distinct CDR3 sequences, about 18% of them singletons; the top ten hold 6.2%. In this sample, this clonotype turned up a few times. This CDR3 has 13 residues. Trimming removed 2 bases from V and 4 bases from J, with 8 bases in between. Germline V gene lookup returns CDR1 MNHEY and CDR2 SVGEGT. The sequence came from a male donor with early-stage non-small cell lung cancer. The sequencing used PBMCs, collected at follow-up. V and J are TRBV6-2 or TRBV6-3 and TRBJ1-1; unclear D gene. CDR3 sequence: CASSYAGITEAFF. The CDR3 DNA follows: TGTGCCAGCAGTTACGCCGGGATCACTGAAGCTTTCTTT.